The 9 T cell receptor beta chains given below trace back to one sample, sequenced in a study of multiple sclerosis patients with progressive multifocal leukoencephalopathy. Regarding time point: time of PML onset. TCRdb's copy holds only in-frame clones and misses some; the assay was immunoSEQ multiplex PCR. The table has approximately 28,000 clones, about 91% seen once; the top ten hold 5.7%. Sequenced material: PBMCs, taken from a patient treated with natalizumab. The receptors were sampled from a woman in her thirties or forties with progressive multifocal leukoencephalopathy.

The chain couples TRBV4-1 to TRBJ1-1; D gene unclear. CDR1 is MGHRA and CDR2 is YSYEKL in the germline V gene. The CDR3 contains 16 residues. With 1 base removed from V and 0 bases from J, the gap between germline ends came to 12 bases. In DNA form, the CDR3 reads TGCGCCAGCAGCCAAGGAGGAGGAGGGCTGAACACTGAAGCTTTCTTT. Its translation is CASSQGGGGLNTEAFF.

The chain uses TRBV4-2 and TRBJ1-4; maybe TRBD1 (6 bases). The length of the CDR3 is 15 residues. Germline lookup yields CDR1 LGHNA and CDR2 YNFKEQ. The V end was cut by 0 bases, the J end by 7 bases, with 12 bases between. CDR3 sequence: CASSQEGGTSEKLFF. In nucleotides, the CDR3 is TGTGCCAGCAGCCAAGAAGGAGGGACATCTGAAAAACTGTTTTTT.

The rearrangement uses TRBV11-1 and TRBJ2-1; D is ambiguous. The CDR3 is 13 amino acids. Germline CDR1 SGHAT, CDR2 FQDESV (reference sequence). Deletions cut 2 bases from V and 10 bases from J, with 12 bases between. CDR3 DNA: TGTGCCAGCAGCTTATACTCCTCAGGCGAGCAGTTCTTC. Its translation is CASSLYSSGEQFF.

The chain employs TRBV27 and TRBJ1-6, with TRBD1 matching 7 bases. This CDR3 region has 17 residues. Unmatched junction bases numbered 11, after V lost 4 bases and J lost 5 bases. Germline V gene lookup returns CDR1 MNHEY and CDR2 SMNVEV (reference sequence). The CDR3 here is CASSSTPTGINNSPLHF. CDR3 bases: TGTGCCAGCAGTTCAACTCCGACAGGGATTAATAATTCACCCCTCCACTTT.

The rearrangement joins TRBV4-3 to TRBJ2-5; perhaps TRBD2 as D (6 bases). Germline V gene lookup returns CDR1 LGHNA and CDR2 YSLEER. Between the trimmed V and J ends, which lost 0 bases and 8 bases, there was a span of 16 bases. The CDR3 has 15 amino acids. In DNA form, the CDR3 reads TGCGCCAGCAGCCAAGATTGGAGGGACCCTAGAACCCAGTACTTC. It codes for CASSQDWRDPRTQYF.

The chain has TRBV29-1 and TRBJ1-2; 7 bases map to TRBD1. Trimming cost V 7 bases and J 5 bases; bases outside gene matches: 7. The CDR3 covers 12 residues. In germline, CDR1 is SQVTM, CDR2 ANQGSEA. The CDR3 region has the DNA TGCAGCGAGGGGGCAGGGGAATATGGCTACACCTTC. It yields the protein CSEGAGEYGYTF.

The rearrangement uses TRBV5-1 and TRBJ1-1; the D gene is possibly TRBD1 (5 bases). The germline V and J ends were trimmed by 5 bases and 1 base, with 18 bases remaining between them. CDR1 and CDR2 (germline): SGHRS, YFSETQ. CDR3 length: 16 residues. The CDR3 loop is CASSWTSGTKNTEAFF. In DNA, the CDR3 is TGCGCCAGCAGTTGGACTTCCGGGACTAAGAACACTGAAGCTTTCTTT.

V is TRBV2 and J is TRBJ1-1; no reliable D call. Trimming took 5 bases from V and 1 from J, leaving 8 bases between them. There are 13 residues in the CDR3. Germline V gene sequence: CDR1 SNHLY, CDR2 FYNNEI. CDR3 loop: CASSSRENTEAFF. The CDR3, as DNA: TGTGCCAGCAGTTCCCGGGAGAACACTGAAGCTTTCTTT.

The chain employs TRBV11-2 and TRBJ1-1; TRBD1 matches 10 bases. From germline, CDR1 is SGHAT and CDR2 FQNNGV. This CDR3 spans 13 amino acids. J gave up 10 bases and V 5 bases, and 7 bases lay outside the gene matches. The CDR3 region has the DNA TGTGCCAGCAGCCCGGGGACAGGGGAAATAGCTTTCTTT. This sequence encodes CASSPGTGEIAFF. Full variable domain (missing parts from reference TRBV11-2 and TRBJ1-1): EAGVAQSPRYKIIEKRQSVAFWCNPISGHATLYWYQQILGQGPKLLIQFQNNGVVDDSQLPKDRFSAERLKGVDSTLKIQPAKLEDSAVYLCASSPGTGEIAFFGQGTRLTVV.